Below are 27 T cell receptor beta chains sequenced from a single sample in a study of cytomegalovirus exposure and HLA in healthy donors. PCR amplification relied on 60 Vbeta primers (plus 13 Jbeta primers). Sequencing was performed with immunoSEQ multiplex PCR; in TCRdb, only in-frame clones are kept and a portion is missing. Among over 90,000 clones listed, 55% to 80% were seen once. Source material: PBMCs. The source is a man in his forties in good health and CMV-seronegative.

The chain has TRBV6-5 and TRBJ2-5; 7 bases are a match to TRBD2. After removal of 2 bases from V and 4 bases from J, the junction contained 1 base not matched to a gene. CDR3 size: 13 residues. Germline CDR1 is MNHEY and CDR2 is SVGAGI. The DNA of the CDR3 is TGTGCCAGCAGTTACCGACTAGCAGAGACCCAGTACTTC. It encodes CASSYRLAETQYF.

This chain links TRBV5-1 with TRBJ2-5; D unresolved. The germline CDR1 and CDR2 sequences are SGHRS and YFSETQ. CDR3 length equals 14 residues. V shed 7 bases and J shed 9 bases, with 22 bases lying between them. The CDR3 region is CASGTSTRPMAQYF. The CDR3 region has the DNA TGCGCCAGCGGAACCTCGACGAGGCCAATGGCCCAGTACTTC.

The chain uses TRBV5-4 and TRBJ2-7; 8 bases are a match to TRBD2. There are 15 residues in the CDR3. The germline V gene has CDR1 SGHNT and CDR2 YYREEE (reference sequence). With V trimmed by 0 bases and J by 1 base, 3 bases remained unmatched. The chain's CDR3 is CASSLGPSGSYEQYF. In DNA, the CDR3 is TGTGCCAGCAGCTTGGGGCCTAGCGGGTCCTACGAGCAGTACTTC. The variable domain in full, completed from reference TRBV5-4 and TRBJ2-7, reads ETGVTQSPTHLIKTRGQQVTLRCSSQSGHNTVSWYQQALGQGPQFIFQYYREEENGRGNFPPRFSGLQFPNYSSELNVNALELDDSALYLCASSLGPSGSYEQYFGPGTRLTVT.

V gene TRBV19 combines with J gene TRBJ2-1, with TRBD2 matching over 11 bases. The CDR3 has 17 residues. Germline values: CDR1 LNHDA, CDR2 SQIVND (reference sequence). J gave up 5 bases and V 3 bases, and 9 bases lay outside the gene matches. The CDR3 region has the DNA TGTGCCAGTAGTATGGGGATAGCGGGGGGGATCCACAATGAGCAGTTCTTC. Its translation is CASSMGIAGGIHNEQFF.

J is TRBJ1-2 and V is TRBV5-6; D unresolved. V shed 1 base and J shed 7 bases, with 11 bases lying between them. This CDR3 contains 13 residues. The germline V gene has CDR1 SGHDT and CDR2 YYEEEE. The CDR3 nucleotides are TGTGCCAGCAGCTTGTTGGAGGGATCTGGCTACACCTTC. Translating it yields CASSLLEGSGYTF.

This clone was seen a few times. Since no conserved phenylalanine or tryptophan closes the CDR3, a read error is the likely cause. The DNA is omitted, as the CDR3 cannot be located on it reliably, and the CDR3 follows TCRdb's listing. The rearrangement links TRBV18 to TRBJ1-1. A total of 16 residues make up the CDR3, ends included. Germline V CDR1 and CDR2: KGHSH, LQKENI. The CDR3 here is CASSGGGTGYRTEALV.

The chain carries TRBV29-1 and TRBJ2-1, with 10 bases lining up with TRBD1. Trimming cost V 3 bases and J 3 bases; bases outside gene matches: 8. There are 16 residues in the CDR3. Germline CDR1 SQVTM, CDR2 ANQGSEA. This CDR3 is CSVEGQGFFDYNEQFF. The CDR3 region has the DNA TGCAGCGTTGAGGGACAGGGGTTCTTTGACTACAATGAGCAGTTCTTC.

The V call is TRBV4-1, the J call TRBJ2-5; TRBD1 aligns across 10 bases. This CDR3 has 15 residues. Germline V CDR1 and CDR2: MGHRA, YSYEKL. Trimming removed 2 bases from V and 5 bases from J; junction bases left unmatched: 5. CDR3 residues: CASSQSGTGDETQYF. CDR3 DNA: TGCGCCAGCAGCCAATCCGGGACAGGGGATGAGACCCAGTACTTC.

By share, this clone counts as medium-sized. V gene TRBV5-6 combines with J gene TRBJ2-1; a possible D gene is TRBD2 (7 bases). The V gene's germline CDR1 is SGHDT and CDR2 YYEEEE. V was cut by 3 bases and J by 9 bases, with 13 bases left in between. The CDR3 runs to 13 residues. CDR3 residues: CASSWGAGAEQFF. DNA for the CDR3: TGTGCCAGCAGCTGGGGGGCGGGGGCTGAGCAGTTCTTC.

To note about this clone: A junction end diverges from the germline sequence, so it may reflect a read error. V and J are TRBV5-6 and TRBJ2-3; maybe TRBD2 (5 bases). Germline V gives CDR1 SGHDT, CDR2 YYEEEE. This CDR3 has 13 amino acids. CDR3 in DNA: TGTGCCAGCAGATTGGACTTCACAGATACGCAGTATTTT. This codes for CASRLDFTDTQYF.

This clone was picked up a small number of times. The chain couples TRBV2 to TRBJ2-3; 7 bases align to TRBD1. Germline trimming cut 10 bases from V and 1 base from J; bases unmatched to any gene: 5. Germline CDR1 and CDR2: SNHLY and FYNNEI. CDR3 length: 13 amino acids. The DNA of the CDR3 is TGTGCCACTTCTGGACAGGGCACAGATACGCAGTATTTT. This sequence encodes CATSGQGTDTQYF.

Comments on this clone: One junction end disagrees with the germline gene, perhaps due to a read error. The chain has TRBV6-5 and TRBJ2-5, with D unresolved. The CDR3 has 14 residues. The germline gives CDR1 MNHEY, CDR2 SVGAGI. The CDR3 bases are TGTGCCAGCAGTTACTCCTTCCGCCAAGAGGCCCAGTACTTC. Encoded protein: CASSYSFRQEAQYF.

CDR3 residues: CAIRSGTGIPDTQYF. The CDR3 DNA sequence: TGTGCCATCAGATCCGGGACAGGGATACCAGATACGCAGTATTTT. The chain recombines TRBV10-3 with TRBJ2-3; 9 nucleotides agree with TRBD1. The CDR3 is made up of 15 amino acids. Trimming removed 6 bases from V and 4 bases from J; junction bases left unmatched: 8. Germline V gives CDR1 ENHRY, CDR2 SYGVKD.

V usage is TRBV2 and J usage is TRBJ1-1; the D is unclear. V shed 4 bases and J shed 0 bases, with 6 bases lying between them. There are 13 residues in the CDR3. CDR1 SNHLY and CDR2 FYNNEI come from the germline V gene. CDR3 sequence (DNA): TGTGCCAGCAGTGTCGGGATGAACACTGAAGCTTTCTTT. It is translated as CASSVGMNTEAFF.

The chain combines TRBV4-1 with TRBJ1-1; D call uncertain. The CDR3 runs to 15 residues. CDR1 and CDR2 from the germline V gene are MGHRA and YSYEKL. The ends were cut back, 2 bases at V and 1 base at J, with 11 bases in the middle. CDR3 loop: CASSQSGFGNTEAFF. The CDR3 bases are TGCGCCAGCAGCCAAAGCGGGTTTGGGAACACTGAAGCTTTCTTT.

This clone showed up just a few times. V usage is TRBV4-1 and J usage is TRBJ1-5, with 11 bases lining up with TRBD1. Trimming cost V 3 bases and J 1 base; bases outside gene matches: 14. The CDR3 sequence is 20 residues long. Per the germline V gene, CDR1 is MGHRA and CDR2 is YSYEKL. CDR3 loop: CASSHHTPGQGGKSNQPQHF. CDR3 DNA: TGCGCCAGCAGCCACCATACACCGGGACAGGGGGGAAAGAGCAATCAGCCCCAGCATTTT.

This clone appeared a single time. The chain recombines TRBV20-1 with TRBJ2-3; no clear D gene. The V gene's germline CDR1 is DFQATT and CDR2 SNEGSKA (reference sequence). The CDR3 length is 11 residues. The germline V and J ends were trimmed by 7 bases and 6 bases, with 11 bases remaining between them. The CDR3 here is CSVALVDTQYF. CDR3 coding DNA: TGCAGTGTAGCACTGGTGGATACGCAGTATTTT.

The DNA of the CDR3 is TGTGCCAGCAGACGGACAGGAGACACCGGGGAGCTGTTTTTT. Its protein product is CASRRTGDTGELFF. The V gene is TRBV7-6, the J gene TRBJ2-2, with TRBD1 matching 7 bases. The CDR3 length is 14 residues. V shed 6 bases, J shed 3 bases, and the junction held 4 bases outside the gene matches. Germline V gene sequence: CDR1 SGHVS, CDR2 FNYEAQ.

This clone was detected a few times. CDR3 bases: TGTGCCAGCAGCGCGGGGGGACAGGGGTCCTACGAGCAGTACTTC. It specifies CASSAGGQGSYEQYF. The chain employs TRBV7-2 and TRBJ2-7; 10 bases agree with TRBD1. This CDR3 has 15 residues. Unmatched junction bases numbered 5, after V lost 5 bases and J lost 1 base. Germline values: CDR1 SGHTA, CDR2 FQGNSA.

The chain employs TRBV4-1 and TRBJ2-7; 11 bases agree with TRBD1. V shed 6 bases and J 3 bases; nucleotides not matched to a gene: 10. The length of the CDR3 is 16 residues. Germline-derived CDR1 and CDR2 are MGHRA and YSYEKL. This chain's CDR3 is CASSPGTGGGFYEQYF. The CDR3 bases are TGCGCCAGCAGTCCAGGGACAGGGGGTGGGTTCTACGAGCAGTACTTC.

This clone was recorded a few times. The chain is built from TRBV5-1 and TRBJ2-3, with D possibly TRBD2 on 5 matching bases. The CDR3 runs to 13 residues. Germline assignment: CDR1 SGHRS and CDR2 YFSETQ. V dropped 3 bases and J dropped 1 base, with 6 bases sitting between them. CDR3 sequence (DNA): TGCGCCAGCAGCTCGAGGGGCACAGATACGCAGTATTTT. Protein product: CASSSRGTDTQYF. Combining the CDR3 with reference TRBV5-1 and TRBJ2-3 gives the whole variable domain KAGVTQTPRYLIKTRGQQVTLSCSPISGHRSVSWYQQTPGQGLQFLFEYFSETQRNKGNFPGRFSGRQFSNSRSEMNVSTLELGDSALYLCASSSRGTDTQYFGPGTRLTVL.

This chain uses TRBV12-2 with TRBJ1-5. TRBV12-2 has pseudogene status. The CDR3 consists of 15 residues. CDR3 in DNA: TGTGCAAGTCGCTTAAGGGAGGGACCCAATCAGCCCCAGCATTTT. Translation: CASRLREGPNQPQHF.

V gene TRBV2 combines with J gene TRBJ2-7; D possibly corresponds to TRBD1 (5 bases). The CDR3 runs 12 residues. V dropped 9 bases and J dropped 5 bases, with 14 bases sitting between them. Germline V gives CDR1 SNHLY, CDR2 FYNNEI. CDR3 coding DNA: TGTGCCAGTTATCAGGGATTGGACGAGCAGTACTTC. Protein product: CASYQGLDEQYF.

This clone was counted a single time. The chain employs TRBV10-3 and TRBJ2-7; TRBD1 agrees at 9 bases. V was clipped by 0 bases and J by 2 bases; unmatched bases: 11. CDR1 ENHRY and CDR2 SYGVKD come from the germline V gene. The CDR3 totals 18 residues. Here the CDR3 reads CAISESLDRGLTTYEQYF. As DNA, the CDR3 is TGTGCCATCAGTGAGTCGTTGGACAGGGGCCTCACCACCTACGAGCAGTACTTC.

The chain carries TRBV4-2 and TRBJ2-3; 7 nucleotides match TRBD2. The CDR3 is 16 amino acids. The V and J ends lost 0 bases and 2 bases, in that order; junction bases with no gene match: 5. CDR1 and CDR2 (germline): LGHNA, YNFKEQ. CDR3 nucleotides: TGTGCCAGCAGCCAAGAATCTAGCGGAAACACAGATACGCAGTATTTT. It yields the protein CASSQESSGNTDTQYF.

This clone was detected a few times. The V and J genes are TRBV2 and TRBJ1-2; 8 nucleotides match TRBD1. The CDR3 sequence is 13 residues long. V shed 6 bases and J 6 bases; nucleotides not matched to a gene: 6. The V gene's germline CDR1 is SNHLY and CDR2 FYNNEI. DNA for the CDR3: TGTGCCAGCAGGGCGACAGGGGAGCATGGCTACACCTTC. Protein product: CASRATGEHGYTF.

The chain is built from TRBV11-3 and TRBJ2-1, with TRBD2 identical over 7 bases. The CDR3 loop spans 12 amino acids. Germline V gene data show CDR1 as SGHNT and CDR2 as YENEEA. The junction had 2 bases not matched to a gene; V was cut back by 3 bases and J by 9 bases. CDR3 loop: CASSFLAGEQFF. CDR3 bases: TGTGCCAGCAGCTTCTTAGCGGGTGAGCAGTTCTTC.